This T cell receptor beta chain was found in a study of blood T cell repertoires in COVID-19. Original handling: Amplification with reference gene primers provided the estimates of nucleated cell counts. Sequencing used immunoSEQ multiplex PCR; TCRdb keeps in-frame clones, though not all of them. The V and J calls and clone size were taken over from that table, and D and trimming were inferred from the DNA. The sample includes over 95,000 clones, 81% of them seen just once. The CDR3 is 15 residues long. Trimming removed 1 base at V and 6 bases at J, with 10 bases between. Germline assignment: CDR1 SGHVS and CDR2 FNYEAQ.

The TCR originated in a human donor in a cohort sampled during active COVID-19. Material: peripheral blood. The genes are TRBV7-6 and TRBJ1-6; weak D call: TRBD1 (5 bases). The CDR3 loop reads CASSLVGHGNSPLHF. The CDR3 nucleotides read TGTGCCAGCAGCTTAGTGGGGCACGGTAATTCACCCCTCCACTTT. Filled out from reference TRBV7-6 and TRBJ1-6, the complete variable domain reads GAGVSQSPRYKVTKRGQDVALRCDPISGHVSLYWYRQALGQGPEFLTYFNYEAQQDKSGLPNDRFSAERPEGSISTLTIQRTEQRDSAMYRCASSLVGHGNSPLHFGNGTRLTVT.